A single TCR beta chain is shown here with its context. Its antigen remains unknown. Germline loops: CDR1 LNHDA, CDR2 SQIVND (reference sequence). The V gene lost 11 bases and the J gene lost 7 bases, with 18 bases spanning the gap. The CDR3 runs to 12 residues. The method was immunoSEQ multiplex PCR; TCRdb's version includes in-frame clones alone and lacks a portion of them. This repertoire shows about 73,000 clones, roughly 80% found once; its top ten account for 45% to 50%. This sample was included in a study of T cell responses to AZD1222 COVID-19 vaccine. Study results and caveats: Researchers report vaccine-associated CD4 TCRs spanning spike, with dominance at 160-218 and 743-854. Unmutated variant regions are reportedly targeted by nearly half of spike-specific TCRs. After two AZD1222 doses, spike-specific TCR breadth and depth rose versus day 0. Among the donors, most were white British and more were female, and clonal diversity was possibly underestimated.

This specimen was peripheral blood, taken 28 days after the second AZD1222 dose. The chain uses TRBV19 and TRBJ2-7, with a weak D call TRBD1 (6 bases). The clonotype originates from an adult who received the AZD1222 COVID-19 vaccine. The CDR3 loop reads CASGRQVGEQYF. For the CDR3, the DNA is TGTGCCTCGGGCCGACAGGTGGGGGAGCAGTACTTC.